The clone carrying this T cell receptor beta chain was seen ten or more times. Its antigen is unidentified. Amplification of TCR beta CDR3 regions was performed using RNA transcripts as template. HTBI primers were the set used in a first-round RT-PCR of the TCR CDR3. TCRdb analysed the multiplex PCR reads with MiXCR anew, one entry per CDR3 protein. This repertoire shows 250,000 to 350,000 distinct CDR3 sequences, around 22% found once; its top ten account for 50% to 75%. The data are from a study of T cells in Graves' hyperthyroidism and ophthalmopathy. Study-level results: Within blood appeared most thyroid clonotypes that had expanded above 0.001.

The diagnoses drew upon clinical symptoms, serum thyroxine and TRAb, thyroid ultrasound and orbital computed tomography. Fresh peripheral blood, around 9.2 ml of it, supplied the PBMCs. CDR1 and CDR2 from the germline V gene are MDHEN and SYDVKM. V was pared by 3 bases and J by 2 bases, with 12 bases between. This CDR3 spans 15 amino acids. The chain combines TRBV28 with TRBJ2-3; no firm D call. The clonotype comes from a young man with Graves' ophthalmopathy. Input material: blood. The CDR3 nucleotides are TGTGCCAGCAGTTTTCCCTCGAGTACCACAGATACGCAGTATTTT. Its translation is CASSFPSSTTDTQYF.